The 29 T cell receptor beta chains in this list originate from one sample, sequenced in a study of cytomegalovirus exposure and HLA in healthy donors. Using immunoSEQ multiplex PCR, the repertoire was profiled, and TCRdb retains in-frame clones only, with some absent. The sample has 71,000 or so clones, approximately 95% seen once. The sample was PBMCs. Every receptor here comes from a woman younger than 30 in good health and CMV-seropositive.

The chain has TRBV4-1 and TRBJ1-1; 10 bases align to TRBD1. CDR3 length equals 16 residues. CDR1 is MGHRA, CDR2 YSYEKL, per germline. V dropped 2 bases and J dropped 3; count of bases not matched to a gene: 6. The CDR3 DNA reads TGCGCCAGCAGCCAAATCGGGACAGGGGCCGACACTGAAGCTTTCTTT. It is translated as CASSQIGTGADTEAFF.

The V call is TRBV9, the J call TRBJ2-1, with D maybe TRBD1 (6 bases). This CDR3 has 16 amino acids. Trimming took off 3 bases at V and 6 bases at J, with 19 bases between the two ends. Germline V gene sequence: CDR1 SGDLS, CDR2 YYNGEE. The CDR3 reads CASSAEPGQVRNEQFF. CDR3 sequence (DNA): TGTGCCAGCAGCGCCGAGCCGGGACAAGTTCGCAATGAGCAGTTCTTC.

The chain combines TRBV30 with TRBJ2-3; D unclear. Germline loops: CDR1 GTSNPN, CDR2 SVGIG (reference sequence). This CDR3 has 11 amino acids. Trimming left V 5 bases short and J 3 bases short, with 6 bases between. CDR3 bases: TGTGCCTGGGACTTAACAGATACGCAGTATTTT. Translation gives CAWDLTDTQYF.

The rearrangement links TRBV28 to TRBJ2-7; 7 bases map to TRBD2. The CDR3 has 17 amino acids. Looked up from germline, CDR1 is MDHEN and CDR2 is SYDVKM. V shed 3 bases and J 2 bases; nucleotides not matched to a gene: 13. CDR3 DNA: TGTGCCAGCAGTTTCCTTGTGACTAGCCGAGCTACCTACGAGCAGTACTTC. Translated: CASSFLVTSRATYEQYF.

This clone occurred once. This chain's CDR3 is CASSLTGRNQPQHF. For the CDR3, the DNA is TGTGCCAGCAGCTTAACAGGGCGGAATCAGCCCCAGCATTTT. This chain uses TRBV7-2 with TRBJ1-5, with D tentatively TRBD1 (6 bases). Germline V gene data show CDR1 as SGHTA and CDR2 as FQGNSA. This CDR3 region has 14 residues. V lost 2 bases, J lost 4 bases, and 9 bases lay in between.

This clone was recorded a few times. The chain employs TRBV5-1 and TRBJ2-7; 7 nucleotides line up with TRBD1. The CDR3 is 15 amino acids. Germline CDR1 is SGHRS and CDR2 is YFSETQ. The V gene end was trimmed by 5 bases and the J gene end by 2 bases; junction bases not matched to a gene: 10. The CDR3: CASRMEETGTYEQYF. The CDR3 bases are TGCGCCAGCAGGATGGAAGAGACAGGGACCTACGAGCAGTACTTC.

The J gene is TRBJ1-3, the V gene TRBV6-1; 7 nucleotides line up with TRBD1. Germline V gives CDR1 MNHNS, CDR2 SASEGT. The junction had 3 bases not matched to a gene; V was cut back by 1 base and J by 0 bases. CDR3 length: 16 residues. DNA for the CDR3: TGTGCCAGCAGTGAAGTCCCAGGGGGCTCTGGAAACACCATATATTTT. Encoded protein: CASSEVPGGSGNTIYF.

This chain connects TRBV7-9 to TRBJ2-3; the D is unclear. The CDR3 length is 15 residues. Trimming removed 5 bases from V and 6 bases from J, with 18 bases in between. Germline V gives CDR1 SEHNR, CDR2 FQNEAQ (reference sequence). The CDR3 region has the DNA TGTGCCAGCAGCCCCCAACAACGAGACTGGGATACGCAGTATTTT. Translation: CASSPQQRDWDTQYF.

V usage is TRBV18 and J usage is TRBJ2-2, with D maybe TRBD1 (6 bases). The germline CDR1 and CDR2 sequences are KGHSH and LQKENI. The CDR3 spans 15 residues. Between the trimmed V and J ends, which lost 3 bases and 5 bases, there was a span of 13 bases. The CDR3 DNA follows: TGTGCCAGCTCACCTACGACAGGCGGGACCGGGGAGCTGTTTTTT. Translated: CASSPTTGGTGELFF. Variable domain in full (rest from reference TRBV18 and TRBJ2-2): NAGVMQNPRHLVRRRGQEARLRCSPMKGHSHVYWYRQLPEEGLKFMVYLQKENIIDESGMPKERFSAEFPKEGPSILRIQQVVRGDSAAYFCASSPTTGGTGELFFGEGSRLTVL.

J is TRBJ1-1 and V is TRBV6-5; TRBD1 matches at 8 bases. Germline CDR1 and CDR2: MNHEY and SVGAGI. This CDR3 comprises 14 residues. The trim removed 6 bases at V and 4 bases at J, leaving 7 bases unmatched. The CDR3 bases are TGTGCCAGCAGCTACCGGGACAGGCCCACTGAAGCTTTCTTT. Translated: CASSYRDRPTEAFF.

The genes are TRBV15 and TRBJ1-6; no clear D. The CDR3 sequence is 15 residues long. The germline V gene has CDR1 LNHNV and CDR2 YYDKDF (reference sequence). Deletions cut 1 base from V and 10 bases from J, with 14 bases between. Here the CDR3 reads CATSRARVAGSPLHF. The CDR3, as DNA: TGTGCCACCAGCAGAGCGCGGGTCGCGGGATCACCCCTCCACTTT.

This chain joins TRBV7-2 and TRBJ1-5; D is perhaps TRBD1 (5 bases). Per the germline V gene, CDR1 is SGHTA and CDR2 is FQGNSA. The germline V and J ends were trimmed by 3 bases and 4 bases, with 13 bases remaining between them. The CDR3 sequence is 15 residues long. CDR3 amino acids: CASSFGRAKNQPQHF. The DNA of the CDR3 is TGTGCCAGCAGCTTCGGCAGGGCCAAAAATCAGCCCCAGCATTTT.

The chain uses TRBV21-1 and TRBJ2-1; TRBD2, the table's D call, was not compared with the DNA. TRBV21-1 is given as a pseudogene. The CDR3 totals 16 residues. The CDR3 sequence is CASSKSGTSGKNEQFF. In DNA, the CDR3 is TGTGCCAGCAGCAAATCCGGGACTAGCGGGAAGAATGAGCAGTTCTTC.

The V call is TRBV10-3, the J call TRBJ1-1, with D unclear. Per germline, CDR1 ENHRY and CDR2 SYGVKD. The CDR3 consists of 14 residues. V shed 0 bases and J shed 0 bases, with 5 bases lying between them. CDR3 amino acids: CAISESAVNTEAFF. CDR3 DNA sequence: TGTGCCATCAGTGAGTCGGCGGTGAACACTGAAGCTTTCTTT.

The V gene is TRBV28, the J gene TRBJ1-2; the D gene is possibly TRBD1 (6 bases). The CDR3 runs to 18 residues. V dropped 5 bases and J dropped 3 bases, with 25 bases sitting between them. Germline values: CDR1 MDHEN, CDR2 SYDVKM. In DNA form, the CDR3 reads TGTGCCAGCAGTCCATTAGGGGGGGGTACCTTAAGCTACTATGGCTACACCTTC. It codes for CASSPLGGGTLSYYGYTF.

The chain combines TRBV19 with TRBJ1-1; 7 positions match TRBD1. With 4 bases clipped from V and 5 bases from J, the junction kept 10 bases outside the gene matches. The V gene's germline CDR1 is LNHDA and CDR2 SQIVND (reference sequence). This CDR3 is 15 amino acids long. The CDR3 loop is CASSKTKGAWTEAFF. The CDR3 DNA reads TGTGCCAGTAGTAAAACGAAGGGGGCTTGGACTGAAGCTTTCTTT.

The chain joins TRBV28 to TRBJ1-5; D perhaps matches TRBD1 (6 bases). Germline assignment: CDR1 MDHEN and CDR2 SYDVKM. This CDR3 comprises 15 residues. The V and J ends lost 10 bases and 4 bases respectively, with 20 bases between them. The chain's CDR3 is CATQPRGMGNQPQHF. The CDR3 DNA follows: TGTGCCACCCAACCTAGGGGGATGGGAAATCAGCCCCAGCATTTT.

The gene calls are TRBV5-8 and TRBJ2-5; 7 bases are shared with TRBD1. V lost 4 bases, J lost 4 bases, and 13 bases stayed unmatched. The CDR3 sequence is 16 residues long. Germline CDR1 SGHTS, CDR2 YDEGEE. The CDR3 loop is CASSARTPDRRETQYF. The CDR3 DNA reads TGTGCCAGCAGCGCCCGAACCCCGGACAGGCGAGAGACCCAGTACTTC.

The chain joins TRBV12-5 to TRBJ2-3, with unresolved D. Trimming left V 0 bases short and J 7 bases short, with 11 bases between. Germline-derived CDR1 and CDR2 are LGHNT and FRNRAP. This CDR3 region has 14 residues. The chain's CDR3 is CASGLVRRPNTQYF. DNA of the CDR3: TGTGCTAGTGGTTTGGTACGGAGACCGAATACGCAGTATTTT.

J is TRBJ2-3 and V is TRBV4-2; D might be TRBD1 (6 bases). Trimming removed 1 base at V and 3 bases at J, with 11 bases between. The CDR3 runs to 15 residues. Per germline, CDR1 LGHNA and CDR2 YNFKEQ. The CDR3 DNA reads as TGTGCCAGCAGCCAAGGGACAGCTGGAACAGATACGCAGTATTTT. This translates into CASSQGTAGTDTQYF.

This sequence joins TRBV7-8 and TRBJ1-3; D remains ambiguous. Germline CDR1 reads SGHVS; CDR2 reads FQNEAQ. V shed 0 bases and J shed 2 bases, with 8 bases lying between them. The CDR3 is 15 residues long. CDR3 in amino acids: CASSLAYQTGNTIYF. CDR3 coding DNA: TGTGCCAGCAGCTTAGCTTACCAGACTGGAAACACCATATATTTT. The full variable domain, its missing parts supplied by reference TRBV7-8 and TRBJ1-3, is GAGVSQSPRYKVAKRGQDVALRCDPISGHVSLFWYQQALGQGPEFLTYFQNEAQLDKSGLPSDRFFAERPEGSVSTLKIQRTQQEDSAVYLCASSLAYQTGNTIYFGEGSWLTVV.

The rearrangement links TRBV5-1 to TRBJ2-1, with TRBD2 matching 8 bases. The CDR3 covers 15 residues. The ends lost 2 bases at V and 4 bases at J; junction bases unmatched: 5. Germline V lookup: CDR1 SGHRS, CDR2 YFSETQ. The CDR3 bases are TGCGCCAGCAGCTTAGCGGGAGTTAGTTACAATGAGCAGTTCTTC. Residues: CASSLAGVSYNEQFF.

This clone came up once. V usage is TRBV18 and J usage is TRBJ1-2; D is possibly TRBD1 (5 bases). V was clipped by 5 bases and J by 4 bases, with 14 bases between them. The germline V gene encodes CDR1 KGHSH and CDR2 LQKENI. The CDR3 is 14 amino acids. This CDR3 is CASSTGQRGYGYTF. CDR3 sequence (DNA): TGTGCCAGCTCAACAGGACAACGTGGCTATGGCTACACCTTC.

V and J are TRBV5-6 and TRBJ2-7, with D unclear. There are 13 residues in the CDR3. Germline CDR1 is SGHDT and CDR2 is YYEEEE. V shed 0 bases and J shed 3 bases, with 7 bases lying between them. The CDR3 sequence: CASSLGRNYEQYF. CDR3 sequence (DNA): TGTGCCAGCAGCTTGGGGCGGAACTACGAGCAGTACTTC.

The chain recombines TRBV4-3 with TRBJ1-4; 7 bases map to TRBD1. The CDR3 has 15 residues. The germline CDR1 and CDR2 sequences are LGHNA and YSLEER. Trimming removed 0 bases from V and 10 bases from J; junction bases left unmatched: 8. The DNA of the CDR3 is TGCGCCAGCAGCCAAGAAGGTTTTAGGGACAGAAAACTGTTTTTT. Translated, it gives CASSQEGFRDRKLFF.

This chain connects TRBV5-1 to TRBJ2-1, with 8 nucleotides matching TRBD1. The germline V gene encodes CDR1 SGHRS and CDR2 YFSETQ. Trimming cost V 5 bases and J 2 bases; bases outside gene matches: 18. The CDR3 extends over 19 amino acids. CDR3 DNA sequence: TGCGCCAGCAGTCACGATGACAGGGGTTTTTCACGAACCTACAATGAGCAGTTCTTC. Translation gives CASSHDDRGFSRTYNEQFF.

Only one count was recorded for this clone. This chain joins TRBV19 and TRBJ1-1; 9 bases align to TRBD1. Germline values: CDR1 LNHDA, CDR2 SQIVND (reference sequence). There are 15 residues in the CDR3. V lost 7 bases and J lost 1; bases outside the gene matches: 7. CDR3 nucleotides: TGTGCCAGTACCACAACAGGGGGCGCGAACACTGAAGCTTTCTTT. Translated, it gives CASTTTGGANTEAFF.

The chain recombines TRBV7-2 with TRBJ1-1, with TRBD1 identical over 10 bases. Germline CDR1 is SGHTA and CDR2 is FQGNSA. With 3 bases clipped from V and 12 bases from J, the junction kept 7 bases outside the gene matches. The CDR3 has 13 amino acids. The CDR3 protein is CASSLTGGEMTFF. CDR3 DNA: TGTGCCAGCAGCTTGACAGGGGGCGAAATGACTTTCTTT.

This clone was found a few times. The V call is TRBV7-2, the J call TRBJ1-3; D is perhaps TRBD1 (5 bases). CDR1 SGHTA and CDR2 FQGNSA come from the germline V gene. The length of the CDR3 is 18 residues. V was pared by 0 bases and J by 4 bases, with 19 bases between. In nucleotides, the CDR3 is TGTGCCAGCAGCTTAGCTGCTCAGGGAGGCGCAGGCGGAAACACCATATATTTT. Its translation: CASSLAAQGGAGGNTIYF.